Listed here are 12 T cell receptor beta chains from one sample, sequenced in a study of blood T cell repertoires in COVID-19. Assay: immunoSEQ multiplex PCR; the TCRdb copy retains only in-frame clones and omits some. The sample carries roughly 200,000 clones, 86% recorded once. Sequenced: PBMCs or T cells enriched from blood (not recorded which). These receptors originate from a man aged 35 to 55 with acute COVID-19.

The chain employs TRBV5-5 and TRBJ2-7, with TRBD1 matching over 8 bases. The germline V gene encodes CDR1 SGHKS and CDR2 YYEKEE (reference sequence). With 4 bases clipped from V and 6 bases from J, the junction kept 12 bases outside the gene matches. This CDR3 spans 15 amino acids. The CDR3 sequence is CASSTDRVWRSEQYF. Written as DNA, the CDR3 is TGTGCCAGCAGCACGGACAGGGTGTGGCGCTCCGAGCAGTACTTC.

This chain joins TRBV30 and TRBJ2-7; 9 bases are a match to TRBD1. V was clipped by 3 bases and J by 7 bases; unmatched bases: 7. The CDR3 runs 13 residues. Germline CDR1 is GTSNPN and CDR2 is SVGIG (reference sequence). CDR3 DNA sequence: TGTGCCTGGAGAATACAGGGGGCAGGGGAGCAGTACTTC. Amino acids: CAWRIQGAGEQYF.

This chain connects TRBV12-3 or TRBV12-4 to TRBJ1-2; possible D gene TRBD1, 5 bases. V shed 2 bases and J shed 8 bases, with 12 bases lying between them. This CDR3 is 13 amino acids long. DNA of the CDR3: TGTGCCAGCAGTTTATTCGGGGGTTTGGGCTACACCTTC. Amino acid sequence: CASSLFGGLGYTF.

CDR3 sequence reads: CASSQDPGNNEQFF. CDR3 nucleotide sequence: TGCGCCAGCAGCCAAGACCCAGGGAACAATGAGCAGTTCTTC. This chain joins TRBV4-1 and TRBJ2-1; D possibly corresponds to TRBD1 (5 bases). This CDR3 comprises 14 residues. V was shortened by 0 bases and J by 5 bases, with 8 bases between the two germline ends. Germline V gene lookup returns CDR1 MGHRA and CDR2 YSYEKL.

This clone was found once. The chain carries TRBV6-6 and TRBJ2-5; no clear D. Deletions cut 8 bases from V and 0 bases from J, with 10 bases between. The CDR3 is 13 amino acids. The germline V gene encodes CDR1 MNHNY and CDR2 SVGAGI (reference sequence). DNA of the CDR3: TGTGCCAGCTCGAGGCTGTACCAAGAGACCCAGTACTTC. Its protein is CASSRLYQETQYF.

This chain connects TRBV3-1 (or the pseudogene TRBV3-2) to TRBJ1-4, with 8 bases that match TRBD1. Trimming cost V 4 bases and J 7 bases; bases outside gene matches: 5. CDR1 and CDR2 (germline): LGHDT, YNNKEL (reference sequence). CDR3 length: 14 amino acids. In DNA form, the CDR3 reads TGTGCCAGCAGCCCGACAGGGGCATCTGAAAAACTGTTTTTT. It is translated as CASSPTGASEKLFF.

The genes are TRBV9 and TRBJ2-7, with TRBD2 matching over 7 bases. The CDR3 is 15 residues long. The trim removed 7 bases at V and 0 bases at J, leaving 10 bases unmatched. Per germline, CDR1 SGDLS and CDR2 YYNGEE. In DNA form, the CDR3 reads TGTGCCAGCTCTGGGGGGGACTATAGCTCCTACGAGCAGTACTTC. Its protein product is CASSGGDYSSYEQYF.

The chain combines TRBV18 with TRBJ2-1; 14 bases agree with TRBD2. Unmatched junction bases numbered 2, after V lost 3 bases and J lost 4 bases. Germline CDR1 reads KGHSH; CDR2 reads LQKENI. This CDR3 is 16 amino acids long. This CDR3 is CASSPGTSGGYNEQFF. CDR3 sequence (DNA): TGTGCCAGCTCACCTGGGACTAGCGGGGGATACAATGAGCAGTTCTTC.

The rearrangement links TRBV10-3 to TRBJ2-1; 14 nucleotides line up with TRBD2. Germline V gene data show CDR1 as ENHRY and CDR2 as SYGVKD. V lost 8 bases and J lost 7; bases outside the gene matches: 4. This CDR3 region has 14 residues. The CDR3 sequence is CAIRLAGGLNEQFF. CDR3 nucleotides: TGTGCCATCCGACTAGCGGGAGGGCTAAATGAGCAGTTCTTC.

V usage is TRBV2 and J usage is TRBJ1-6, with D possibly TRBD1 on 5 matching bases. Between the trimmed V and J ends, which lost 7 bases and 9 bases, there was a span of 13 bases. Germline CDR1 is SNHLY and CDR2 is FYNNEI. This CDR3 has 13 amino acids. This CDR3 is CASIQGSVSPLHF. The CDR3 nucleotides are TGTGCCAGCATCCAGGGTTCGGTTTCACCCCTCCACTTT.

The chain joins TRBV19 to TRBJ2-7; D unclear. CDR1 and CDR2 from the germline V gene are LNHDA and SQIVND (reference sequence). V lost 5 bases and J lost 3, with 11 bases in between. The CDR3 is 13 amino acids. Here the CDR3 reads CASSPGVGYEQYF. DNA of the CDR3: TGTGCCAGTAGTCCCGGAGTGGGCTACGAGCAGTACTTC.

V is TRBV19 and J is TRBJ1-5; TRBD1 might be the D (5 bases). The V gene lost 3 bases and the J gene lost 9 bases, with 15 bases spanning the gap. The CDR3 runs 14 residues. Germline V CDR1 and CDR2: LNHDA, SQIVND (reference sequence). The CDR3 reads CASSMGGGNGPQHF. The CDR3 DNA follows: TGTGCCAGTAGTATGGGGGGGGGTAATGGGCCCCAGCATTTT.